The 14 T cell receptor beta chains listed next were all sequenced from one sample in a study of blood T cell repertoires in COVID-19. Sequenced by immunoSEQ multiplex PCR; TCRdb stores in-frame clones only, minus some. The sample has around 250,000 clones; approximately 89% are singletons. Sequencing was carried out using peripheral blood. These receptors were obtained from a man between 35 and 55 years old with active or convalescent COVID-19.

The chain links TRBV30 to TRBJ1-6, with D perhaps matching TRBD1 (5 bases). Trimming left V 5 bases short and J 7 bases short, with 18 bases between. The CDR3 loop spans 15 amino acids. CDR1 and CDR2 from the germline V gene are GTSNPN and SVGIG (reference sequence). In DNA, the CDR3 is TGTGCCTGGGAGTTGGCCGGGGGGAGGAATTCACCCCTCCACTTT. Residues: CAWELAGGRNSPLHF.

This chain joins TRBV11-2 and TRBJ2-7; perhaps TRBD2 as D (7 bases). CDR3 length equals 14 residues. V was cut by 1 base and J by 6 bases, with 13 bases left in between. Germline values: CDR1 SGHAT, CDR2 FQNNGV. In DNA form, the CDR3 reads TGTGCCAGCAGCTTAGGGGGAGGGGGGCCCGAGCAGTACTTC. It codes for CASSLGGGGPEQYF. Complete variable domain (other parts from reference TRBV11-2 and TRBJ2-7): EAGVAQSPRYKIIEKRQSVAFWCNPISGHATLYWYQQILGQGPKLLIQFQNNGVVDDSQLPKDRFSAERLKGVDSTLKIQPAKLEDSAVYLCASSLGGGGPEQYFGPGTRLTVT.

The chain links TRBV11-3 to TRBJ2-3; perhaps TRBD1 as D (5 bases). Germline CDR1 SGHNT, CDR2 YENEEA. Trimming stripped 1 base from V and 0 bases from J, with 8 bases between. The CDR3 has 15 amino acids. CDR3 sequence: CASSLGQYSTDTQYF. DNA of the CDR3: TGTGCCAGCAGCTTAGGACAGTATAGCACAGATACGCAGTATTTT.

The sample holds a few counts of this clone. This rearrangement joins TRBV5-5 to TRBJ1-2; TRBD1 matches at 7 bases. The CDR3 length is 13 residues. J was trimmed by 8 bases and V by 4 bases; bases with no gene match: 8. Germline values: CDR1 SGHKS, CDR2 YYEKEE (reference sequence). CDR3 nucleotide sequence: TGTGCCAGCAGCAGCACAGGGGATCGGGGCTACACCTTC. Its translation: CASSSTGDRGYTF.

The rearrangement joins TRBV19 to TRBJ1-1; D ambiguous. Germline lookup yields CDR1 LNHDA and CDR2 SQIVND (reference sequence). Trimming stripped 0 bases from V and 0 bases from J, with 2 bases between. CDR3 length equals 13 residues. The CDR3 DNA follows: TGTGCCAGTAGTATAGACATGAACACTGAAGCTTTCTTT. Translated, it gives CASSIDMNTEAFF.

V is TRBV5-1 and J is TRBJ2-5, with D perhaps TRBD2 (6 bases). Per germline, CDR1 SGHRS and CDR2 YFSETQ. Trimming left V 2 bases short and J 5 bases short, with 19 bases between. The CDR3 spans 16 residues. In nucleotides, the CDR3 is TGCGCCAGCAGCTTAGACGGCGGGACCTTTGGGGAGACCCAGTACTTC. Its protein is CASSLDGGTFGETQYF.

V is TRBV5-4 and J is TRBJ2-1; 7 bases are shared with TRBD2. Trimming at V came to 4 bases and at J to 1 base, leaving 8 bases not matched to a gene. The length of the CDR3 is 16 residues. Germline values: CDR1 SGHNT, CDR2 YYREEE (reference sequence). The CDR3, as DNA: TGTGCCAGCAGCCAGTCGGGGGGAGGATCCTACAATGAGCAGTTCTTC. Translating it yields CASSQSGGGSYNEQFF.

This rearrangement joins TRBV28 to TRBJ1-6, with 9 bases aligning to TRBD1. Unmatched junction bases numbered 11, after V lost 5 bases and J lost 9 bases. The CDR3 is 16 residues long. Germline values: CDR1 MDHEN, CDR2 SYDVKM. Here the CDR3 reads CASSPGGQGRGSPLHF. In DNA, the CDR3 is TGTGCCAGCAGTCCCGGGGGACAGGGACGGGGTTCACCCCTCCACTTT. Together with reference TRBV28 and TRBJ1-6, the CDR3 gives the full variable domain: DVKVTQSSRYLVKRTGEKVFLECVQDMDHENMFWYRQDPGLGLRLIYFSYDVKMKEKGDIPEGYSVSREKKERFSLILESASTNQTSMYLCASSPGGQGRGSPLHFGNGTRLTVT.

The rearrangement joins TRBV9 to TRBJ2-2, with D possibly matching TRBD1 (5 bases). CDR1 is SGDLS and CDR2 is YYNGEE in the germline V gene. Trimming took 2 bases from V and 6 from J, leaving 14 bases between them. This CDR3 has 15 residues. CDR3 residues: CASSVSWGTAGELFF. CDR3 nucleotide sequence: TGTGCCAGCAGCGTTTCGTGGGGCACGGCCGGGGAGCTGTTTTTT.

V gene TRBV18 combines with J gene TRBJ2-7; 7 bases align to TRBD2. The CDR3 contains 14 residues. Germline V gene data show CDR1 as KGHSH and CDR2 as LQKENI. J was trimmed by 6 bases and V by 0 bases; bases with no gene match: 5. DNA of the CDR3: TGTGCCAGCTCACCACCGACTAGCTCGCGCGAGCAGTACTTC. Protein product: CASSPPTSSREQYF.

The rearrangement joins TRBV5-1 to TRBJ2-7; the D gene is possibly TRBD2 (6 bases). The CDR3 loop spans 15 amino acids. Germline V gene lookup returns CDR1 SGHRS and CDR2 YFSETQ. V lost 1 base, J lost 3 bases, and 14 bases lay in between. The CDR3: CASSLLLSRDYEQYF. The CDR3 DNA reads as TGCGCCAGCAGCTTGCTGCTGTCGCGGGACTACGAGCAGTACTTC.

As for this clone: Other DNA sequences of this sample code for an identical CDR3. The CDR3 sequence: CSVEGRGSYNEQFF. The DNA for the CDR3 is TGCAGCGTTGAAGGGCGGGGCTCCTACAATGAGCAGTTCTTC. The rearrangement links TRBV29-1 to TRBJ2-1, with a weak D call TRBD2 (6 bases). Per the germline V gene, CDR1 is SQVTM and CDR2 is ANQGSEA. The germline V and J ends were trimmed by 1 base and 0 bases, with 7 bases remaining between them. The CDR3 sequence is 14 residues long.

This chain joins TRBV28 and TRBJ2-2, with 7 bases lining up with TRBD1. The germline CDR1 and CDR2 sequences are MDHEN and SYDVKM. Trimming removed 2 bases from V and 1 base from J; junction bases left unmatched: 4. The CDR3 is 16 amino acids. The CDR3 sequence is CASSLITGVNTGELFF. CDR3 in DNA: TGTGCCAGCAGTTTAATTACAGGGGTGAACACCGGGGAGCTGTTTTTT.

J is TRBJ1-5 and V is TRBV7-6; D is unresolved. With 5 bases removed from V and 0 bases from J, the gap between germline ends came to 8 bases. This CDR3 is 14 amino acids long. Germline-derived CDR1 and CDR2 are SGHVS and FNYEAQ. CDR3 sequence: CASSPAYSNQPQHF. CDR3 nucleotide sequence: TGTGCCAGCAGCCCCGCGTATAGCAATCAGCCCCAGCATTTT.